This T cell receptor (beta chain) was sequenced during a study of CD8+ T cells in alopecia areata. Broader study findings: The presence of one nonresponder keeps the tie between baseline CD8+ expansion and response uncertain. Relative to normal scalp, lesional scalp, especially alopecia totalis/universalis, showed higher clonality.

This clone was observed a few times. Its target is unknown. Extracted from the samples, RNA was reverse transcribed into cDNA to serve as the sequencing template. Clones were read by immunoSEQ multiplex PCR, and TCRdb kept only the in-frame ones, dropping some. The sample has under 200,000 clones, around three fifths seen once. Indicated treatment: oral pan-JAK inhibitor, 5-10 mg twice daily. Peripheral blood and lesional scalp punch biopsies came from alopecia areata patients. Starting from PBMCs, sorting isolated CD4+ and CD8+ T cells. The source material was CD4+ T cells sorted from blood, sampled at week 24, from a patient treated with tofacitinib. The TCR was taken from a human donor with alopecia areata.

The CDR3: CASSQVLGLGTDTQYF. For the CDR3, the DNA is TGCGCCAGCAGCCAAGTTCTGGGTTTAGGCACAGATACGCAGTATTTT. The chain recombines TRBV4-1 with TRBJ2-3, with D unresolved. This CDR3 has 16 amino acids. Germline CDR1 is MGHRA and CDR2 is YSYEKL. V lost 1 base and J 1 base, leaving 12 bases between the germline ends.